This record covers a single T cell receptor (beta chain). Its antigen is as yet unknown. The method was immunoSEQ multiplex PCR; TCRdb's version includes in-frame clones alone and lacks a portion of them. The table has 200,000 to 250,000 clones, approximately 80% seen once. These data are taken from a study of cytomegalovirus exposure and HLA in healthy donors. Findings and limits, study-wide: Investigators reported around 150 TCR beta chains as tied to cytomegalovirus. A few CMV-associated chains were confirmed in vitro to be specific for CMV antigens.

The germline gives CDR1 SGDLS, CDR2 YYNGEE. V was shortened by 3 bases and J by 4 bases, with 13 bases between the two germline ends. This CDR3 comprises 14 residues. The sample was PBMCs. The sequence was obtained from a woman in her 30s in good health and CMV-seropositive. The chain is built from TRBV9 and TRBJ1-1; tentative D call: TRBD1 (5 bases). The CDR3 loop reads CASSAKGMGTEAFF. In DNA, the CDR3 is TGTGCCAGCAGCGCCAAGGGGATGGGCACTGAAGCTTTCTTT.